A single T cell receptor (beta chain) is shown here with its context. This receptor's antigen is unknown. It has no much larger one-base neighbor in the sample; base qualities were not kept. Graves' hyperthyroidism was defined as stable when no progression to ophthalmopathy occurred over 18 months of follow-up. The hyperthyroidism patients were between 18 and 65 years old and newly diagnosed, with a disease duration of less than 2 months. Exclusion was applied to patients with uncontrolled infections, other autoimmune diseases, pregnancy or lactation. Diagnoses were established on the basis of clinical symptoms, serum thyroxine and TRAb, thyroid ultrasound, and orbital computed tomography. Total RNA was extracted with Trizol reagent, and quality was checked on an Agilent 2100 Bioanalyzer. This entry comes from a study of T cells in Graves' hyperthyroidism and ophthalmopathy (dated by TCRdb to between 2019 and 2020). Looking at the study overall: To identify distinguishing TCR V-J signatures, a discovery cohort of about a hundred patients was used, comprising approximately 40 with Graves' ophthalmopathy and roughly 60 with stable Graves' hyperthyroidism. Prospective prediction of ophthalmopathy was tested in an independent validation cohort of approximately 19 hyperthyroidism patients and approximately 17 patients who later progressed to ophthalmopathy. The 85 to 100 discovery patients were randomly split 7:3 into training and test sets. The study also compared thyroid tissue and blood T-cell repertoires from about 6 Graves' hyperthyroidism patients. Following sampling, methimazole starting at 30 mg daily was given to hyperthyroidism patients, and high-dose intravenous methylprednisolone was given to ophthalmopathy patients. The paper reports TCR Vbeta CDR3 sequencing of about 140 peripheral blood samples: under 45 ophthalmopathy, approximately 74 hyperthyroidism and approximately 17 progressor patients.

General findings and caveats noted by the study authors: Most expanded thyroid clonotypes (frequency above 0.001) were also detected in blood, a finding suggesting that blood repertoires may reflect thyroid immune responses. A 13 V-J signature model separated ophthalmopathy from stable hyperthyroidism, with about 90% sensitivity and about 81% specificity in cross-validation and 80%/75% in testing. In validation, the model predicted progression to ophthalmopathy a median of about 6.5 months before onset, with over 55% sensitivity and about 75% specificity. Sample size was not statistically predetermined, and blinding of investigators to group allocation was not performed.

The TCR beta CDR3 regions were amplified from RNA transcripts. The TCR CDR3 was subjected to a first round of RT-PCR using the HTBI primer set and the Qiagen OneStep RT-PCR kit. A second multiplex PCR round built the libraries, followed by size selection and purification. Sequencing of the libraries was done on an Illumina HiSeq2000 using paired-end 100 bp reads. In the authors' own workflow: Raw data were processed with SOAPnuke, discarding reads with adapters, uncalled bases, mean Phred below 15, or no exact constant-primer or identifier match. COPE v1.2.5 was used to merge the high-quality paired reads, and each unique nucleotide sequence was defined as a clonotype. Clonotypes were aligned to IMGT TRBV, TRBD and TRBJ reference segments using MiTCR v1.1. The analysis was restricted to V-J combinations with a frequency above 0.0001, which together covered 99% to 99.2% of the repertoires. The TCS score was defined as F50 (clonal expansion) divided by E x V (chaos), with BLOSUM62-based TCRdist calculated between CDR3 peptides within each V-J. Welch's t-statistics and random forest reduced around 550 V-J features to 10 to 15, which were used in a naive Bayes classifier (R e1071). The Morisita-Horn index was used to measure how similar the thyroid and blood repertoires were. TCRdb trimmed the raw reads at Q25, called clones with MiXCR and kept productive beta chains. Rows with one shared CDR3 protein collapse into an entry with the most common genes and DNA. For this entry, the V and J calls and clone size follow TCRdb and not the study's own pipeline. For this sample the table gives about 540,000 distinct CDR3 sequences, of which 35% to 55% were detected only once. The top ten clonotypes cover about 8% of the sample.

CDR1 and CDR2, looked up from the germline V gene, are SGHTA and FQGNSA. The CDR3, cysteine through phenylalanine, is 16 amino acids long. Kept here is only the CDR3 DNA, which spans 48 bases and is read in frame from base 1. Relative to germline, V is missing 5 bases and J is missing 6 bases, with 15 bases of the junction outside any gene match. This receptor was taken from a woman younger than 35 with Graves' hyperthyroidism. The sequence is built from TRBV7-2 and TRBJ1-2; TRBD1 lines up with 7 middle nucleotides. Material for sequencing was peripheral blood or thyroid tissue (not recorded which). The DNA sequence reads TGTGCCAGCAGCCGATACCGCACAGGGGTTGGAGATGGCTACACCTTC. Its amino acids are CASSRYRTGVGDGYTF.